Shown below are 10 T cell receptor beta chains from a single sample sequenced in a study of cytomegalovirus exposure and HLA in healthy donors. Primers: 60 Vbeta forward and 13 Jbeta reverse. Using immunoSEQ multiplex PCR, the repertoire was profiled, and TCRdb retains in-frame clones only, with some absent. Altogether 250,000 or so clones are present, around 90% being singletons, with the ten largest covering about 1.5%. What was sequenced was PBMCs. The source is a girl aged 2 to 10 in good health and CMV-seronegative.

The V gene is TRBV27, the J gene TRBJ2-5; possible D gene TRBD1, 6 bases. The DNA matches TRBJ2-7 better at its end, which makes the J call doubtful. The length of the CDR3 is 14 residues. Germline V CDR1 and CDR2: MNHEY, SMNVEV (reference sequence). The CDR3 sequence: CASSLEGGVYEQYF. CDR3 bases: TGTGCCAGCAGTTTAGAAGGGGGTGTCTACGAGCAGTACTTC.

The chain has TRBV19 and TRBJ2-1; 9 positions match TRBD2. V lost 2 bases, J lost 4 bases, and 6 bases stayed unmatched. CDR1 is LNHDA and CDR2 is SQIVND in the germline V gene (reference sequence). The CDR3 contains 16 residues. The CDR3 region is CASSIIAGGKYNEQFF. CDR3 DNA: TGTGCCAGTAGTATAATTGCGGGGGGGAAGTACAATGAGCAGTTCTTC.

The V call is TRBV27, the J call TRBJ2-3, with 13 bases identical to TRBD2. The CDR3 loop spans 18 amino acids. V shed 4 bases, J shed 5 bases, and the junction held 12 bases outside the gene matches. CDR1 and CDR2 (germline): MNHEY, SMNVEV (reference sequence). The CDR3 protein is CASSSRATSGRGVDTQYF. The CDR3 DNA sequence: TGTGCCAGCAGTTCGAGGGCAACTAGCGGGAGGGGGGTAGATACGCAGTATTTT.

This clone occurred once. The V call is TRBV5-1, the J call TRBJ2-7; 8 positions match TRBD2. Trimming at V came to 2 bases and at J to 0 bases, leaving 4 bases not matched to a gene. Germline-derived CDR1 and CDR2 are SGHRS and YFSETQ. The CDR3 runs to 15 residues. CDR3 sequence: CASSFTSGISYEQYF. Here the CDR3 DNA reads TGCGCCAGCAGCTTCACTAGCGGAATCTCCTACGAGCAGTACTTC.

The chain couples TRBV4-1 to TRBJ2-1, with 8 bases matching TRBD2. This CDR3 region has 15 residues. V shed 2 bases, J shed 3 bases, and the junction held 3 bases outside the gene matches. Germline V CDR1 and CDR2: MGHRA, YSYEKL. For the CDR3, the DNA is TGCGCCAGCAGCCAAAGCGGGGGCCTCTACAATGAGCAGTTCTTC. This gives the protein CASSQSGGLYNEQFF.

This rearrangement joins TRBV7-9 to TRBJ2-2; 13 bases are shared with TRBD2. The V and J ends lost 7 bases and 6 bases, in that order; junction bases with no gene match: 11. This CDR3 region has 17 residues. Germline loops: CDR1 SEHNR, CDR2 FQNEAQ (reference sequence). CDR3 sequence reads: CASTTGGLAGEAGELFF. The CDR3 nucleotides read TGTGCCAGCACCACGGGAGGACTAGCGGGAGAAGCCGGGGAGCTGTTTTTT.

The gene calls are TRBV7-8 and TRBJ2-7; TRBD1 might be the D (6 bases). Trimming shortened V by 2 bases and J by 5 bases, and 13 bases separated the two germline ends. The CDR3 covers 14 residues. The germline V gene has CDR1 SGHVS and CDR2 FQNEAQ. CDR3 residues: CASSLWGRNDEQYF. The CDR3 bases are TGTGCCAGCAGCTTATGGGGGCGCAACGACGAGCAGTACTTC.

This clone occurred once. This chain connects TRBV27 to TRBJ1-1; the match to TRBD1 covers 9 bases. CDR1 and CDR2 (germline): MNHEY, SMNVEV (reference sequence). Trimming at V came to 5 bases and at J to 7 bases, leaving 8 bases not matched to a gene. The CDR3 is made up of 14 amino acids. This CDR3 is CASSVTGGPGEAFF. The DNA of the CDR3 is TGTGCCAGCAGTGTGACAGGGGGACCTGGTGAAGCTTTCTTT.

For the CDR3, the DNA is TGTGCCAGCAGCCCGGGAGGTGGGAACACCGGGGAGCTGTTTTTT. This gives the protein CASSPGGGNTGELFF. The chain recombines TRBV7-6 with TRBJ2-2, with 7 bases aligning to TRBD2. V lost 5 bases and J lost 1; bases outside the gene matches: 4. The germline V gene has CDR1 SGHVS and CDR2 FNYEAQ. The CDR3 spans 15 residues.

The rearrangement uses TRBV10-3 and TRBJ1-2; 11 bases are shared with TRBD1. The germline CDR1 and CDR2 sequences are ENHRY and SYGVKD. The CDR3 length is 15 residues. The V gene end was trimmed by 4 bases and the J gene end by 1 base; junction bases not matched to a gene: 2. CDR3 DNA sequence: TGTGCCATCAGTGGGACAGGGGGCGTTAACTATGGCTACACCTTC. Translating it yields CAISGTGGVNYGYTF.